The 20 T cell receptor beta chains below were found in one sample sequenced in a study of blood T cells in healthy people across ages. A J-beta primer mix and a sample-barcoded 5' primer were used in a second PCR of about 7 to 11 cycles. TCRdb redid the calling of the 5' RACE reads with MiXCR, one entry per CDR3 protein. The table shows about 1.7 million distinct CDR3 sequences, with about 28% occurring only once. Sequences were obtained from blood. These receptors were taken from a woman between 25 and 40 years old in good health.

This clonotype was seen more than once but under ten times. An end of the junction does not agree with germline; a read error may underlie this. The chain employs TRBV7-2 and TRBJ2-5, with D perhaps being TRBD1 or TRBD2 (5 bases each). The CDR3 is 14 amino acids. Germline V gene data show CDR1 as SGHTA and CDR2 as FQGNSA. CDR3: CANSFAWGQETQYF. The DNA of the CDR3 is TGTGCCAACAGCTTTGCCTGGGGGCAAGAGACCCAGTACTTC.

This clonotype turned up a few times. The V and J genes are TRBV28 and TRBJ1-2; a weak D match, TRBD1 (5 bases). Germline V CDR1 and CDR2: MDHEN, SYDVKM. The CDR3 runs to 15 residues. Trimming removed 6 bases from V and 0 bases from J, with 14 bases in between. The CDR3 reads CASSSPGGANYGYTF. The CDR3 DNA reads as TGTGCCAGCAGCTCCCCCGGGGGAGCTAACTATGGCTACACCTTC.

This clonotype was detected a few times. The CDR3 protein is CASSQDQGGDYGYTF. The CDR3 DNA sequence: TGCGCCAGCAGCCAAGATCAGGGGGGCGACTATGGCTACACCTTC. This chain uses TRBV4-3 with TRBJ1-2; 7 bases fit TRBD1. This CDR3 has 15 residues. Germline assignment: CDR1 LGHNA and CDR2 YSLEER. With V trimmed by 0 bases and J by 3 bases, 4 bases remained unmatched.

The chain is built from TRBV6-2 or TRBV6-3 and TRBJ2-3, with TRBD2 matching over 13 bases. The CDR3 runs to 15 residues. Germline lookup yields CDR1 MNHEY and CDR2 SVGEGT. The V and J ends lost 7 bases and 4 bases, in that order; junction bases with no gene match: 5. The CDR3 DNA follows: TGTGCCAGCATCGGACTAGCGGGAGCATCAGATACGCAGTATTTT. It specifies CASIGLAGASDTQYF.

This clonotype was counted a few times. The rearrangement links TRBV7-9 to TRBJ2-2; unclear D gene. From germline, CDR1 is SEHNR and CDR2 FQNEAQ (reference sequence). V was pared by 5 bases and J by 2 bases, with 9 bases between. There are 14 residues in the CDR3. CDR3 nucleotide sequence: TGTGCCAGCAGCCCTGAACGTAACACCGGGGAGCTGTTTTTT. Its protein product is CASSPERNTGELFF.

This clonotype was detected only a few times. CDR3 amino acids: CASADRGIHEQYF. The CDR3, as DNA: TGTGCCAGCGCTGACAGGGGGATCCACGAGCAGTACTTC. The rearrangement joins TRBV21-1 to TRBJ2-7; whether TRBD1, the table's D call, matches the DNA was not checked. TRBV21-1 is given as a pseudogene. The CDR3 runs 13 residues.

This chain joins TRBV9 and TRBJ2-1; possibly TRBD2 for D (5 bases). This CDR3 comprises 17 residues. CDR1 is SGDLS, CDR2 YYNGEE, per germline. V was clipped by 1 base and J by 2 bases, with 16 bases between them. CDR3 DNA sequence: TGTGCCAGCAGCGTAACCGTACGTCCGCGGGCCTACAATGAGCAGTTCTTC. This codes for CASSVTVRPRAYNEQFF.

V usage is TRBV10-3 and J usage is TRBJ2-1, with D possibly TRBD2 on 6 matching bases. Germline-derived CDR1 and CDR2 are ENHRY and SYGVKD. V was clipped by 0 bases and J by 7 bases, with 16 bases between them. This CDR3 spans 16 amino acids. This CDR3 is CAISESGTGGMNEQFF. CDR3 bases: TGTGCCATCAGTGAGTCGGGGACTGGCGGAATGAATGAGCAGTTCTTC.

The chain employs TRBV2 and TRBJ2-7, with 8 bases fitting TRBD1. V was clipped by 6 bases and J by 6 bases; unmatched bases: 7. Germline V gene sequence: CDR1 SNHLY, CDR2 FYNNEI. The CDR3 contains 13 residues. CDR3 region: CASSADRASEQYF. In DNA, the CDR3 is TGTGCCAGCAGCGCGGACAGGGCAAGCGAGCAGTACTTC.

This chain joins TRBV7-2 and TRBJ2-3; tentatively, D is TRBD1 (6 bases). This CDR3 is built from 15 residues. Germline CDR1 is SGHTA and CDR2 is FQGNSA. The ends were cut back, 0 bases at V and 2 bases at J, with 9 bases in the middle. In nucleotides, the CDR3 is TGTGCCAGCAGCTTAGCGATGGGGGCCACAGATACGCAGTATTTT. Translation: CASSLAMGATDTQYF.

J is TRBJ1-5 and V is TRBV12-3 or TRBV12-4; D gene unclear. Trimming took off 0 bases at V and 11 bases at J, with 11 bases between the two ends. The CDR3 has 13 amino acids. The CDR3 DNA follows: TGTGCCAGCAGTTTAGCGCATCAGAAGGCCCAGCATTTT. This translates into CASSLAHQKAQHF.

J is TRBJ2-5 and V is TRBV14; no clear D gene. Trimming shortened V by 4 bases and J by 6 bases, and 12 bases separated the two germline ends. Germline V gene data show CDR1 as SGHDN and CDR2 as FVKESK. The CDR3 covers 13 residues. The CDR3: CASSLGSFKTQYF. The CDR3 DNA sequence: TGTGCCAGCAGCCTTGGGTCTTTTAAGACCCAGTACTTC.

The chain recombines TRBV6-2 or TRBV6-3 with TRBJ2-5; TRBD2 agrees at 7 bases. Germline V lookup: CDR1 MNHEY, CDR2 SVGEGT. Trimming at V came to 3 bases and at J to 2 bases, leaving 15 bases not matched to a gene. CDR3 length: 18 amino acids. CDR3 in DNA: TGTGCCAGCAGTTATAGTTTGGGGTTGCTAGCGGAGCAAGAGACCCAGTACTTC. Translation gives CASSYSLGLLAEQETQYF.

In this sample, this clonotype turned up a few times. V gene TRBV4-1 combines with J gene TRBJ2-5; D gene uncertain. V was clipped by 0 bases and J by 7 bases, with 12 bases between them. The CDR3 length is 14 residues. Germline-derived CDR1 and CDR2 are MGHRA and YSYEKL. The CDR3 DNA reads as TGCGCCAGCAGCCAAGATGCCGGTGAAGGGACCCAGTACTTC. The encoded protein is CASSQDAGEGTQYF.

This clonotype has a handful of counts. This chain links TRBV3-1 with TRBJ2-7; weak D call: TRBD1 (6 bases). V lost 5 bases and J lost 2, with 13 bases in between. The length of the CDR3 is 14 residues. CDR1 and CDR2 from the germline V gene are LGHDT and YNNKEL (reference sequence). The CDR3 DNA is TGTGCCAGCAGCTTAAACCACAGGGCCTACGAGCAGTACTTC. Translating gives CASSLNHRAYEQYF.

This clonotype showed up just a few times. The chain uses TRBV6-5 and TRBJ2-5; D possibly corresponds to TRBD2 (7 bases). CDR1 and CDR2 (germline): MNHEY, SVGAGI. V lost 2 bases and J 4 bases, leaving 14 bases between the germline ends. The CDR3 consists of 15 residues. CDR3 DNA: TGTGCCAGCAGTTACGTCGGGGGGCCGGGAGAGACCCAGTACTTC. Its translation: CASSYVGGPGETQYF.

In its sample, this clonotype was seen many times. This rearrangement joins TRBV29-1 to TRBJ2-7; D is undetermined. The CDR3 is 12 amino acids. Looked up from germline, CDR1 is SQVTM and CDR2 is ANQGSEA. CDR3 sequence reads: CSAGDFRYEQYF. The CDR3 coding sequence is TGCAGTGCTGGAGACTTCCGCTACGAGCAGTACTTC.

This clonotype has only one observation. The CDR3 nucleotides are TGTGCCAGCAGCGCGGGGGACAGGGGGCGCACGGAGACCCAGTACTTC. It codes for CASSAGDRGRTETQYF. V gene TRBV5-5 combines with J gene TRBJ2-5, with TRBD1 identical over 12 bases. CDR1 is SGHKS, CDR2 YYEKEE, per germline (reference sequence). The CDR3 consists of 16 residues. The J segment lost 5 bases and the V segment lost 4 bases, leaving 9 bases of the junction unmatched.

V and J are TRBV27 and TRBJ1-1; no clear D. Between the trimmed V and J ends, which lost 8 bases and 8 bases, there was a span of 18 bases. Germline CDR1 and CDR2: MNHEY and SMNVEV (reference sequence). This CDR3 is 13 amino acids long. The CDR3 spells CASFPNRRAEAFF. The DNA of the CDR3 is TGTGCCAGCTTTCCAAACCGTAGGGCCGAAGCTTTCTTT.

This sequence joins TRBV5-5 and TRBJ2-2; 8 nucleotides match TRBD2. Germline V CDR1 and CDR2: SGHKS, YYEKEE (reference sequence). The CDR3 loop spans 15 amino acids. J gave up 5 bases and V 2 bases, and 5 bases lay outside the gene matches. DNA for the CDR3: TGTGCCAGCAGCTTAGCGGGGGTCAGGACCGGGGAGCTGTTTTTT. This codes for CASSLAGVRTGELFF.